This section outlines one TCR beta chain sequence together with its context. The antigen remains undetermined. Germline loops: CDR1 SGHKS, CDR2 YYEKEE (reference sequence). CDR3 length: 16 amino acids. Deletions cut 0 bases from V and 0 bases from J, with 10 bases between. This record comes from a study of TIL therapy for anti-PD-1-resistant metastatic lung cancer. Study-level background: Median tumor PD-L1 proportion score was 5.5% to 6.5%. Study observations and caveats: Patients were highly selected, enriched for treatment-naive, never-smoker and oncogene-addicted cases. The baseline peripheral repertoire was partially replaced by infused TIL clonotypes that later decayed.

Sequencing used immunoSEQ v3. Libraries were sequenced to 2 million to 2.5 million read pairs (survey) or roughly 4.5-6 million (deep). Profiled with immunoSEQ multiplex PCR; TCRdb holds only in-frame clones, not every one. Altogether under 70,000 clones are present, around 86% being singletons, with the ten largest covering 2.5% to 3%. Time point noted: pre-treatment sample, taken before nivolumab and TIL therapy. This chain uses TRBV5-5 with TRBJ1-3; D is unclear. This TCR was recovered from a person aged 25-79 years with non-small cell lung cancer. Sequenced material: blood, taken at baseline. Here the CDR3 reads CASSLAAGVSGNTIYF. CDR3 DNA sequence: TGTGCCAGCAGCTTGGCCGCAGGTGTCTCTGGAAACACCATATATTTT. Filled out from reference TRBV5-5 and TRBJ1-3, the complete variable domain reads DAGVTQSPTHLIKTRGQQVTLRCSPISGHKSVSWYQQVLGQGPQFIFQYYEKEERGRGNFPDRFSARQFPNYSSELNVNALLLGDSALYLCASSLAAGVSGNTIYFGEGSWLTVV.